These 29 T cell receptor beta chains were sequenced from one sample in a study of beta chain features in type 1 diabetes. Every bit of the isolated RNA underwent reverse transcription, so sequencing read expressed TCRB transcripts. Measured with immunoSEQ multiplex PCR; TCRdb has only the in-frame clones, and not every one. The sample records more than 150,000 clones, 10% to 15% being singletons. The sample consisted of central memory CD4+ T cells from blood. The receptors derive from a woman under 30 in good health.

Only a few counts were recorded for this clone. The rearrangement links TRBV5-1 to TRBJ2-2, with 8 bases identical to TRBD2. CDR1 is SGHRS and CDR2 is YFSETQ in the germline V gene. CDR3 length: 16 residues. Trimming took 4 bases from V and 3 from J; bases not matched to a gene: 8. The CDR3 loop reads CASSPLSGSYTGELFF. CDR3 nucleotides: TGCGCCAGCAGCCCTCTGAGCGGGAGCTACACCGGGGAGCTGTTTTTT.

This clone was detected only a few times. This rearrangement joins TRBV7-9 to TRBJ1-4; the match to TRBD1 covers 9 bases. The CDR3 length is 19 residues. The V gene end was trimmed by 4 bases and the J gene end by 3 bases; junction bases not matched to a gene: 15. Germline V CDR1 and CDR2: SEHNR, FQNEAQ (reference sequence). The CDR3 DNA follows: TGTGCCAGCAGCTGGCCGCCGGGACAGGGATATGGGTCTAATGAAAAACTGTTTTTT. Its protein is CASSWPPGQGYGSNEKLFF. The complete variable domain, with remaining parts taken from reference TRBV7-9 and TRBJ1-4, reads DTGVSQNPRHKITKRGQNVTFRCDPISEHNRLYWYRQTLGQGPEFLTYFQNEAQLEKSRLLSDRFSAERPKGSFSTLEIQRTEQGDSAMYLCASSWPPGQGYGSNEKLFFGSGTQLSVL.

The chain uses TRBV6-1 and TRBJ2-7, with TRBD2 matching 11 bases. Trimming took 7 bases from V and 6 from J; bases not matched to a gene: 8. Germline V lookup: CDR1 MNHNS, CDR2 SASEGT. The CDR3 totals 14 residues. This CDR3 reads CASTLWTSGREQYF. The CDR3 nucleotides read TGTGCCAGCACCCTCTGGACTAGCGGGCGCGAGCAGTACTTC.

This clone was found a few times. This chain connects TRBV18 to TRBJ1-5; no clear D gene. The ends were cut back, 5 bases at V and 0 bases at J, with 17 bases in the middle. Germline CDR1 reads KGHSH; CDR2 reads LQKENI. The CDR3 loop spans 17 amino acids. The CDR3 DNA follows: TGTGCCAGCTCAACCCGGAGGGCCACAGATAGCAATCAGCCCCAGCATTTT. Its protein is CASSTRRATDSNQPQHF. The entire variable domain, with the rest obtained from reference TRBV18 and TRBJ1-5, is as follows: NAGVMQNPRHLVRRRGQEARLRCSPMKGHSHVYWYRQLPEEGLKFMVYLQKENIIDESGMPKERFSAEFPKEGPSILRIQQVVRGDSAAYFCASSTRRATDSNQPQHFGDGTRLSIL.

This clone was seen only a few times. The CDR3 sequence is CSVPGQGWNEQFF. CDR3 sequence (DNA): TGCAGCGTACCGGGACAGGGTTGGAATGAGCAGTTCTTC. The rearrangement joins TRBV29-1 to TRBJ2-1, with 9 bases aligning to TRBD1. This CDR3 comprises 13 residues. V was pared by 6 bases and J by 7 bases, with 7 bases of the junction left unmatched. Germline V gives CDR1 SQVTM, CDR2 ANQGSEA.

This clone was observed once. The sample has other DNA sequences that encode this CDR3 too. V usage is TRBV7-6 and J usage is TRBJ2-7; TRBD2 agrees at 10 bases. In germline, CDR1 is SGHVS, CDR2 FNYEAQ. Germline trimming cut 1 base from V and 6 bases from J; bases unmatched to any gene: 6. The CDR3 is 15 residues long. CDR3 region: CASSLGASGSGEQYF. In DNA, the CDR3 is TGTGCCAGCAGCTTAGGCGCTAGCGGGAGTGGCGAGCAGTACTTC.

The rearrangement joins TRBV29-1 to TRBJ2-2; perhaps TRBD2 as D (5 bases). CDR1 SQVTM and CDR2 ANQGSEA come from the germline V gene. The V and J ends lost 3 bases and 6 bases respectively, with 14 bases between them. CDR3 size: 14 residues. CDR3: CSVDDGLQSGELFF. CDR3 bases: TGCAGCGTTGACGACGGACTCCAATCCGGGGAGCTGTTTTTT.

This clone occurred a few times. V and J are TRBV13 and TRBJ2-1; a possible D gene is TRBD2 (6 bases). The CDR3 is made up of 16 amino acids. V lost 5 bases and J 8 bases, leaving 22 bases between the germline ends. The V gene's germline CDR1 is PRHDT and CDR2 FYEKMQ (reference sequence). The CDR3 protein is CASSPTWEAGRHEQFF. The DNA for the CDR3 is TGTGCCAGCAGCCCCACGTGGGAAGCGGGTAGACATGAGCAGTTCTTC.

The chain employs TRBV2 and TRBJ2-7; 7 nucleotides agree with TRBD1. Trimming removed 5 bases from V and 2 bases from J; junction bases left unmatched: 9. CDR3 length: 15 residues. The germline gives CDR1 SNHLY, CDR2 FYNNEI. CDR3 amino acids: CASSQTGPPTYEQYF. DNA for the CDR3: TGTGCCAGCAGTCAGACAGGGCCTCCTACCTACGAGCAGTACTTC.

In its sample, this clone was seen a few times. This rearrangement joins TRBV7-3 to TRBJ2-1, with 10 nucleotides matching TRBD2. This CDR3 contains 14 residues. V gave up 5 bases and J gave up 5 bases; unmatched junction bases: 3. Germline values: CDR1 SGHTA, CDR2 FQGTGA. CDR3 residues: CASSPSGSNNEQFF. CDR3 coding DNA: TGTGCCAGCAGCCCTAGCGGGAGTAACAATGAGCAGTTCTTC.

The chain carries TRBV7-2 and TRBJ2-7, with 10 bases matching TRBD1. This CDR3 has 14 amino acids. Trimming at V came to 8 bases and at J to 3 bases, leaving 7 bases not matched to a gene. Germline-derived CDR1 and CDR2 are SGHTA and FQGNSA. The CDR3 region is CASGRDRGFYEQYF. The CDR3 DNA sequence: TGTGCCAGCGGCCGGGACAGGGGATTCTACGAGCAGTACTTC.

This clone has only a few counts. In DNA, the CDR3 is TGTGCCAGCAGTTTATCTCGCCGGGGGAACTATGGCTACACCTTC. It codes for CASSLSRRGNYGYTF. The chain recombines TRBV27 with TRBJ1-2, with D perhaps TRBD1 (5 bases). Looked up from germline, CDR1 is MNHEY and CDR2 is SMNVEV (reference sequence). There are 15 residues in the CDR3. The V and J ends lost 0 bases and 2 bases respectively, with 10 bases between them.

V and J are TRBV5-1 and TRBJ1-4, with D possibly being TRBD1 (6 bases). The length of the CDR3 is 14 residues. Deletions cut 4 bases from V and 5 bases from J, with 12 bases between. Looked up from germline, CDR1 is SGHRS and CDR2 is YFSETQ. CDR3 sequence: CASSLGQQNEKLFF. As DNA, the CDR3 is TGCGCCAGCAGCCTCGGACAGCAGAATGAAAAACTGTTTTTT.

This clone showed up just a few times. This chain joins TRBV19 and TRBJ2-5; perhaps TRBD1 as D (6 bases). The CDR3 runs to 13 residues. The V gene lost 6 bases and the J gene lost 2 bases, with 10 bases spanning the gap. Germline V gives CDR1 LNHDA, CDR2 SQIVND (reference sequence). CDR3 in DNA: TGTGCCAGTAGCCAGGGGTTGCAAGAGACCCAGTACTTC. Its translation: CASSQGLQETQYF.

This clone was found a few times. The V and J genes are TRBV27 and TRBJ1-1; 8 nucleotides line up with TRBD1. CDR1 and CDR2 (germline): MNHEY, SMNVEV (reference sequence). This CDR3 comprises 13 residues. V dropped 6 bases and J dropped 4; count of bases not matched to a gene: 4. CDR3 residues: CASRVDRVTEAFF. The CDR3 coding sequence is TGTGCCAGCAGGGTGGACAGGGTCACTGAAGCTTTCTTT.

This chain connects TRBV7-8 to TRBJ2-3; no definite D call. V gave up 5 bases and J gave up 1 base, with 10 bases separating them. Germline V gene lookup returns CDR1 SGHVS and CDR2 FQNEAQ. The CDR3 loop spans 14 amino acids. In DNA, the CDR3 is TGTGCCAGCAGCCTCAACTTCGGCACAGATACGCAGTATTTT. Protein sequence: CASSLNFGTDTQYF.

The genes are TRBV18 and TRBJ2-6; no clear D. CDR3 length equals 15 residues. Germline V CDR1 and CDR2: KGHSH, LQKENI. V lost 3 bases, J lost 0 bases, and 6 bases lay in between. The CDR3 DNA sequence: TGTGCCAGCTCACCCCAACACTCTGGGGCCAACGTCCTGACTTTC. Encoded protein: CASSPQHSGANVLTF.

V gene TRBV4-1 combines with J gene TRBJ2-6, with D perhaps TRBD1 (6 bases). This CDR3 region has 18 residues. Germline values: CDR1 MGHRA, CDR2 YSYEKL. V was shortened by 0 bases and J by 0 bases, with 12 bases between the two germline ends. In DNA, the CDR3 is TGCGCCAGCAGCCAAGAGGACAGTCGGAGCTCTGGGGCCAACGTCCTGACTTTC. Encoded protein: CASSQEDSRSSGANVLTF.

V gene TRBV19 combines with J gene TRBJ1-1; D possibly corresponds to TRBD1 (5 bases). Trimming stripped 8 bases from V and 3 bases from J, with 16 bases between. Looked up from germline, CDR1 is LNHDA and CDR2 is SQIVND (reference sequence). This CDR3 spans 14 amino acids. CDR3 in amino acids: CASVSVWGDTEAFF. In DNA, the CDR3 is TGTGCCAGTGTCTCCGTATGGGGGGACACTGAAGCTTTCTTT.

A few counts support this clone. The CDR3 region is CSGEGLAGYNEQFF. The CDR3 DNA reads TGCAGCGGGGAGGGACTAGCGGGATACAATGAGCAGTTCTTC. V is TRBV29-1 and J is TRBJ2-1, with 13 nucleotides matching TRBD2. The CDR3 is 14 amino acids. Germline CDR1 reads SQVTM; CDR2 reads ANQGSEA. The J segment lost 4 bases and the V segment lost 7 bases, leaving 4 bases of the junction unmatched.

This clone was observed a handful of times. Other DNA sequences from this sample encode an identical CDR3 as well. V is TRBV5-1 and J is TRBJ2-3; no clear D gene. The germline V gene encodes CDR1 SGHRS and CDR2 YFSETQ. CDR3 length: 12 amino acids. The V gene lost 3 bases and the J gene lost 0 bases, with 2 bases spanning the gap. The CDR3 loop is CASSSSTDTQYF. CDR3 in DNA: TGCGCCAGCAGCTCAAGCACAGATACGCAGTATTTT.

The chain combines TRBV28 with TRBJ2-1, with D possibly TRBD2 on 5 matching bases. V lost 5 bases and J lost 10, with 12 bases in between. The CDR3 has 12 amino acids. The germline V gene encodes CDR1 MDHEN and CDR2 SYDVKM. The CDR3 reads CASSTRLPEQFF. The CDR3, as DNA: TGTGCCAGCAGTACTAGACTCCCAGAGCAGTTCTTC.

In its sample, this clone was seen a few times. The gene calls are TRBV29-1 and TRBJ1-2; TRBD1 matches 8 bases. Germline V lookup: CDR1 SQVTM, CDR2 ANQGSEA. This CDR3 has 16 residues. V lost 3 bases and J lost 0; bases outside the gene matches: 9. The CDR3 sequence: CSVEGSRGPSNYGYTF. CDR3 nucleotides: TGCAGCGTTGAGGGTTCCAGGGGGCCGTCTAACTATGGCTACACCTTC.

The rearrangement links TRBV5-6 to TRBJ1-4; 7 bases agree with TRBD1. Germline V gives CDR1 SGHDT, CDR2 YYEEEE. The CDR3 contains 15 residues. V shed 1 base, J shed 5 bases, and the junction held 5 bases outside the gene matches. This chain's CDR3 is CASSLSQGQNEKLFF. In DNA form, the CDR3 reads TGTGCCAGCAGCTTGTCACAGGGGCAAAATGAAAAACTGTTTTTT.

The chain combines TRBV7-2 with TRBJ2-6; 7 nucleotides match TRBD1. Germline-derived CDR1 and CDR2 are SGHTA and FQGNSA. J lost 9 bases, V lost 5 bases, and 4 bases had no gene match. The CDR3 extends over 13 amino acids. DNA of the CDR3: TGTGCCAGCAGCACGAGGGACAGCAACGTCCTGACTTTC. It codes for CASSTRDSNVLTF.

A few counts support this clone. The chain links TRBV28 to TRBJ1-1; 8 bases match TRBD1. CDR1 is MDHEN and CDR2 is SYDVKM in the germline V gene. J gave up 4 bases and V 6 bases, and 4 bases lay outside the gene matches. The CDR3 runs to 13 residues. The chain's CDR3 is CASRRTGSTEAFF. DNA of the CDR3: TGTGCCAGCAGGCGGACAGGGAGCACTGAAGCTTTCTTT.

On this clone itself: This specimen includes other DNA sequences encoding the same CDR3. The chain uses TRBV6-5 and TRBJ1-5; D not resolved. The CDR3 is made up of 13 amino acids. Trimming left V 8 bases short and J 3 bases short, with 11 bases between. Germline values: CDR1 MNHEY, CDR2 SVGAGI. The CDR3 sequence is CASSWALNQPQHF. The CDR3, as DNA: TGTGCCAGCTCCTGGGCCCTCAATCAGCCCCAGCATTTT.

This clone was detected only a few times. The chain couples TRBV11-3 to TRBJ2-3, with D perhaps matching TRBD2 (6 bases). CDR3 size: 15 residues. Per the germline V gene, CDR1 is SGHNT and CDR2 is YENEEA. Trimming shortened V by 4 bases and J by 3 bases, and 14 bases separated the two germline ends. CDR3 region: CASSSSGVGTDTQYF. DNA for the CDR3: TGTGCCAGCAGCTCCTCGGGAGTTGGGACAGATACGCAGTATTTT.

CDR3 nucleotide sequence: TGTGCCAGCAGTGAAGCGCGTGGTAGCGGGAGGACATTATTCTTC. Residues: CASSEARGSGRTLFF. The V and J genes are TRBV2 and TRBJ2-1; 10 nucleotides agree with TRBD2. Looked up from germline, CDR1 is SNHLY and CDR2 is FYNNEI. V lost 0 bases, J lost 16 bases, and 12 bases stayed unmatched. The CDR3 loop spans 15 amino acids.